Given below is one T cell receptor beta chain in context. The data belong to a study of blood T cell repertoires in COVID-19. The CDR3 consists of 13 residues. V gave up 4 bases and J gave up 6 bases; unmatched junction bases: 7. CDR1 is SGHRS and CDR2 is YFSETQ in the germline V gene. As handled by the study authors: By means of reference gene primer amplification, nucleated cell counts were estimated. Measured with immunoSEQ multiplex PCR; TCRdb has only the in-frame clones, and not every one. The V and J calls and clone size are taken from that table; D and trimming were inferred from the DNA. The sample yields a few hundred thousand clones, roughly 85% seen once.

Sequencing was done on a sample of peripheral blood. The V and J genes are TRBV5-1 and TRBJ2-7, with 7 bases fitting TRBD1. The receptor comes from a woman between 18 and 29 years old with acute or convalescent COVID-19. The chain's CDR3 is CASSPVTGVEQYF. In DNA form, the CDR3 reads TGCGCCAGCAGCCCGGTAACAGGGGTCGAGCAGTACTTC. Full variable domain (rest looked up from reference TRBV5-1 and TRBJ2-7): KAGVTQTPRYLIKTRGQQVTLSCSPISGHRSVSWYQQTPGQGLQFLFEYFSETQRNKGNFPGRFSGRQFSNSRSEMNVSTLELGDSALYLCASSPVTGVEQYFGPGTRLTVT.